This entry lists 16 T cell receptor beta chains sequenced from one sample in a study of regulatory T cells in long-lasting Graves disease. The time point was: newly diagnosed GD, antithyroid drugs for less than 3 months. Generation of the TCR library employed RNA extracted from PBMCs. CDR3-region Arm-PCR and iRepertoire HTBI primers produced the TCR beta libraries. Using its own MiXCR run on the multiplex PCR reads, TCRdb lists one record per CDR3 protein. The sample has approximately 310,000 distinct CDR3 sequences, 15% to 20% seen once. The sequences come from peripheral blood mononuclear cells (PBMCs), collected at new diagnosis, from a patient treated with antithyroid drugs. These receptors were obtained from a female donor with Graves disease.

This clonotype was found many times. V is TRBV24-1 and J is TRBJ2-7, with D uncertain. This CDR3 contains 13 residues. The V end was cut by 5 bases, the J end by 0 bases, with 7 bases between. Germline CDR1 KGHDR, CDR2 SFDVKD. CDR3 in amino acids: CATSGSNSYEQYF. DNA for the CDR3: TGTGCCACCAGTGGTAGCAACTCCTACGAGCAGTACTTC.

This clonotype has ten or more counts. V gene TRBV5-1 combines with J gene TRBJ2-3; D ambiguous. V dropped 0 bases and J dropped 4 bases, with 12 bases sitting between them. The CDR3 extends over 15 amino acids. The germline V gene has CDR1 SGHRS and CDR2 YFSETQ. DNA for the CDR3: TGCGCCAGCAGCTTGGGTGTGGGTGAGGCAGATACGCAGTATTTT. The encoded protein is CASSLGVGEADTQYF. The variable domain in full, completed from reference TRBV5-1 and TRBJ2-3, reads KAGVTQTPRYLIKTRGQQVTLSCSPISGHRSVSWYQQTPGQGLQFLFEYFSETQRNKGNFPGRFSGRQFSNSRSEMNVSTLELGDSALYLCASSLGVGEADTQYFGPGTRLTVL.

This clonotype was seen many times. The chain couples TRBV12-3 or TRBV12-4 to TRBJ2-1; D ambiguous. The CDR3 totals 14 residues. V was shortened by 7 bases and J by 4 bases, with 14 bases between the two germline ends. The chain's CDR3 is CASTKRKGYNEQFF. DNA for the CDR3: TGTGCCAGCACTAAGCGTAAGGGATACAATGAGCAGTTCTTC.

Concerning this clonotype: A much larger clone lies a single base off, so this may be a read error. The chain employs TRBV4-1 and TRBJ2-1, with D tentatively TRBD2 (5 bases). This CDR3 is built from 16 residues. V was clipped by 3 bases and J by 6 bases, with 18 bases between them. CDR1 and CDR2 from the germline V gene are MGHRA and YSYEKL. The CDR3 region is CASSHSARGSSNEQFF. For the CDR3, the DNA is TGCGCCAGCAGCCATTCTGCGAGAGGGAGTAGCAATGAGCAGTTCTTC.

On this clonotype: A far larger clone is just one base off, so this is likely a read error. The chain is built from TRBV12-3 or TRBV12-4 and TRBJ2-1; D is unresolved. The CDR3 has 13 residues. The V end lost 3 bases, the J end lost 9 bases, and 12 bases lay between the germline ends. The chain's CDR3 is CASSFGPDAEQFF. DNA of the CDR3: TGTGCCAGCAGTTTCGGACCCGACGCTGAGCAGTTCTTC.

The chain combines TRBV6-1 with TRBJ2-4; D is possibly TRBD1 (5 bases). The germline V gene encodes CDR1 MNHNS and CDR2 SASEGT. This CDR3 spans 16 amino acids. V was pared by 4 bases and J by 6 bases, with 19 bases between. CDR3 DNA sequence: TGTGCCAGCAGTGGGGTCTATGGGGCCTCTATAAACATTCAGTACTTC. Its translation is CASSGVYGASINIQYF.

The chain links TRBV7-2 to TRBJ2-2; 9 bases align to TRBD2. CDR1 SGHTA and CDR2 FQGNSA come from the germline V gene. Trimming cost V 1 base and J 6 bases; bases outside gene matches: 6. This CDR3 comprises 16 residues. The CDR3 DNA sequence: TGTGCCAGCAGCTTAGTTGCGGGAGGGCCCCCCGGGGAGCTGTTTTTT. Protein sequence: CASSLVAGGPPGELFF.

The CDR3 nucleotides read TGTGCCAGCAGTACGGGGGGGGAGGGCCTGTGGGAGACCCAGTACTTC. As protein: CASSTGGEGLWETQYF. The chain combines TRBV28 with TRBJ2-5; 8 bases agree with TRBD2. In germline, CDR1 is MDHEN, CDR2 SYDVKM. V shed 5 bases and J 5 bases; nucleotides not matched to a gene: 13. The length of the CDR3 is 16 residues. Full variable domain (missing parts from reference TRBV28 and TRBJ2-5): DVKVTQSSRYLVKRTGEKVFLECVQDMDHENMFWYRQDPGLGLRLIYFSYDVKMKEKGDIPEGYSVSREKKERFSLILESASTNQTSMYLCASSTGGEGLWETQYFGPGTRLLVL.

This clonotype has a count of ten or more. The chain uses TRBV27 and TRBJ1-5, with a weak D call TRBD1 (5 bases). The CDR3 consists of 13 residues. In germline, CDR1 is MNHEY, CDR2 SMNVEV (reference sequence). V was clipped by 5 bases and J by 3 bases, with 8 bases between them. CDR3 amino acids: CASSRQNNQPQHF. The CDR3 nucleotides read TGTGCCAGCAGTAGACAGAACAATCAGCCCCAGCATTTT.

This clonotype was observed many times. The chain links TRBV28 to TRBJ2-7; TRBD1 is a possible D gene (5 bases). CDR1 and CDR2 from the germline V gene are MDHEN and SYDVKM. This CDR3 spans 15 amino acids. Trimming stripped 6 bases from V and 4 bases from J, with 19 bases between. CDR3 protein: CASSHGGRVDYEQYF. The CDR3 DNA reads TGTGCCAGCAGCCATGGTGGCAGGGTGGATTACGAGCAGTACTTC.

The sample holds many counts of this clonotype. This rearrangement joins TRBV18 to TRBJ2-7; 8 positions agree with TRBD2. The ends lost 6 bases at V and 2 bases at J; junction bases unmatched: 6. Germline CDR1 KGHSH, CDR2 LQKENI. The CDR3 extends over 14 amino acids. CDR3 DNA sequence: TGTGCCAGCTCTTCGGGAGGGCCTACCTACGAGCAGTACTTC. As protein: CASSSGGPTYEQYF.

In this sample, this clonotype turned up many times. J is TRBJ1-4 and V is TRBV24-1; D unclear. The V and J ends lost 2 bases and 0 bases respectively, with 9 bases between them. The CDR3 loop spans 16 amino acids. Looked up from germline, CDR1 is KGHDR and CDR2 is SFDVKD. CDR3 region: CATSDSPCPTNEKLFF. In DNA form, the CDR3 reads TGTGCCACCAGTGATTCTCCATGCCCAACTAATGAAAAACTGTTTTTT.

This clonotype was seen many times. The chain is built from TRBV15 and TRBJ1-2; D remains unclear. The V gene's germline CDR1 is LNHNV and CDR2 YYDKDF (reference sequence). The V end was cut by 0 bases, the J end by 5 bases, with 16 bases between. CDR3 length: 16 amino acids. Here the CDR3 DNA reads TGTGCCACCAGCAGAGATCTCCGAGCAGGAGCGTATGGCTACACCTTC. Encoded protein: CATSRDLRAGAYGYTF.

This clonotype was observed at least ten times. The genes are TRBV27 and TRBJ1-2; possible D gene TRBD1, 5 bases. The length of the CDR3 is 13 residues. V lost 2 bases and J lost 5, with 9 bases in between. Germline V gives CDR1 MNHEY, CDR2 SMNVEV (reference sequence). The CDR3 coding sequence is TGTGCCAGCAGTTTAACAGGAACTTATGGCTACACCTTC. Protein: CASSLTGTYGYTF.

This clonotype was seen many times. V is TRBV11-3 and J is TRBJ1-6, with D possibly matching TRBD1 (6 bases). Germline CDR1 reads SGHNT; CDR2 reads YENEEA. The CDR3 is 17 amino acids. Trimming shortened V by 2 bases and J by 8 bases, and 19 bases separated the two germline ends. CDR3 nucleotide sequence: TGTGCCAGCAGCTTAAGGGGGGCTCCAACCGTGGATTCACCCCTCCACTTT. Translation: CASSLRGAPTVDSPLHF.

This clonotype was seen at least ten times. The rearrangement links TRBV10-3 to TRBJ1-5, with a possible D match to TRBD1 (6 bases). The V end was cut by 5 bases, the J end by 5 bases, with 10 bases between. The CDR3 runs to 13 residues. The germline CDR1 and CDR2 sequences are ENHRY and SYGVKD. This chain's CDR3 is CAISLDRDQPQHF. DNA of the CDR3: TGTGCCATCAGTTTGGACAGAGATCAGCCCCAGCATTTT.